The clone carrying this T cell receptor (beta chain) was picked up one time. This sample was included in a study of control samples from healthy donors and cancer patients. This CDR3 comprises 14 residues. Looked up from germline, CDR1 is SNHLY and CDR2 is FYNNEI. Trimming removed 3 bases at V and 2 bases at J, with 11 bases between. Only in-frame clones appear in the TCRdb table, and some are missing; sequencing was by immunoSEQ multiplex PCR. The sample contains around 150,000 clones, approximately 96% of which appear only once. The receptor was isolated from a woman between 25 and 40 years old in good health. The genes are TRBV2 and TRBJ2-7; D gene uncertain. Sequenced: blood. DNA for the CDR3: TGTGCCAGCAGTGACAGGAAGGGCACCTACGAGCAGTACTTC. Its translation: CASSDRKGTYEQYF.